Below, 5 T cell receptor beta chains from the same sample are listed, as sequenced in a study of molecular identifiers for immune sequencing clone quantification. One entry per CDR3 protein, called by TCRdb with MiXCR from the PCR reads. The data hold 68,000 or so distinct CDR3 sequences, with less than 20% observed a single time. The specimen sequenced was naive CD8+ T cells from blood, with Jurkat cell RNA spiked in. Subset described: FACS-sorted CD8+CD4-CCR7+CD45RA+ naive T cells. The receptors were sampled from a human donor in good health. Some libraries in this study had Jurkat cell RNA spiked in.

This clonotype came up a few times. V usage is TRBV6-2 or TRBV6-3 and J usage is TRBJ2-5; a possible D gene is TRBD2 (6 bases). The CDR3 length is 14 residues. V lost 1 base and J lost 4, with 10 bases in between. Germline CDR1 and CDR2: MNHEY and SVGEGT. The CDR3 DNA reads as TGTGCCAGCAGTTACTTCGGGGGTCGAGAGACCCAGTACTTC. Amino acid sequence: CASSYFGGRETQYF.

This clonotype was seen many times. V is TRBV9 and J is TRBJ1-1; D is ambiguous. The CDR3 spans 14 residues. The germline V gene has CDR1 SGDLS and CDR2 YYNGEE. V was shortened by 0 bases and J by 1 base, with 7 bases between the two germline ends. The CDR3 region is CASSVEIQNTEAFF. The CDR3 region has the DNA TGTGCCAGCAGCGTAGAGATCCAGAACACTGAAGCTTTCTTT.

This clonotype has at least ten counts. This chain uses TRBV30 with TRBJ2-1; D might be TRBD2 (6 bases). V lost 0 bases to trimming and J lost 5 bases, with 14 bases between them. The CDR3 is made up of 15 amino acids. Germline values: CDR1 GTSNPN, CDR2 SVGIG (reference sequence). For the CDR3, the DNA is TGTGCCTGGAGTGTAGGGGTCGGACTACACAATGAGCAGTTCTTC. This gives the protein CAWSVGVGLHNEQFF.

On this clonotype itself: A much larger clonotype is one base distant, so this may be a read error. The chain employs TRBV6-5 and TRBJ2-1; D ambiguous. From germline, CDR1 is MNHEY and CDR2 SVGAGI. Trimming cost V 6 bases and J 8 bases, with 17 bases left between them. The CDR3 is 14 residues long. The CDR3 here is CASSPRPLKDEQFF. The CDR3 bases are TGTGCCAGCAGCCCCAGGCCCTTGAAGGATGAGCAGTTCTTC.

The chain combines TRBV6-2 or TRBV6-3 with TRBJ2-7; D is unresolved. CDR3 length equals 18 residues. Per germline, CDR1 MNHEY and CDR2 SVGEGT. The ends were cut back, 2 bases at V and 5 bases at J, with 25 bases in the middle. The CDR3 sequence: CASSYEWRAATPANEQYF. CDR3 nucleotide sequence: TGTGCCAGCAGTTACGAGTGGCGTGCGGCTACCCCAGCTAACGAGCAGTACTTC.